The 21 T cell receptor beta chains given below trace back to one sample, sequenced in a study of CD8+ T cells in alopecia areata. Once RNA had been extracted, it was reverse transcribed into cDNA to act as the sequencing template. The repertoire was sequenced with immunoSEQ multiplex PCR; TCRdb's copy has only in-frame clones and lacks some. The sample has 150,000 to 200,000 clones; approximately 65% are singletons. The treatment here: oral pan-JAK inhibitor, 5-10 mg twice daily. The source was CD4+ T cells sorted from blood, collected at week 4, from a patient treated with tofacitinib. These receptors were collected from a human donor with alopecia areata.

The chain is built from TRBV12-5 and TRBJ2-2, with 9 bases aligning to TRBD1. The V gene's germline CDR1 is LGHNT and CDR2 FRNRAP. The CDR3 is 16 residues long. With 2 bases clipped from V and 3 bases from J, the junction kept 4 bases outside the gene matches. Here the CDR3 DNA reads TGTGCTAGTGGTTTGATAACAGGGGGCTACACCGGGGAGCTGTTTTTT. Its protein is CASGLITGGYTGELFF.

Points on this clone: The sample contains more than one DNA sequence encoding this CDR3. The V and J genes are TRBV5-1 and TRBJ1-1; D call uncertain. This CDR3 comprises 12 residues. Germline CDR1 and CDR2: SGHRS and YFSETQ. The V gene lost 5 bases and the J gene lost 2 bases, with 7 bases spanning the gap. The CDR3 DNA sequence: TGCGCCAGCAGGGAACAAAACACTGAAGCTTTCTTT. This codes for CASREQNTEAFF.

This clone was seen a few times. The CDR3 is CASQTSSNQPQHF. The DNA of the CDR3 is TGTGCCAGCCAGACAAGCTCCAATCAGCCCCAGCATTTT. The chain employs TRBV10-3 and TRBJ1-5, with unresolved D. Trimming took off 10 bases at V and 3 bases at J, with 13 bases between the two ends. The CDR3 totals 13 residues. CDR1 ENHRY and CDR2 SYGVKD come from the germline V gene.

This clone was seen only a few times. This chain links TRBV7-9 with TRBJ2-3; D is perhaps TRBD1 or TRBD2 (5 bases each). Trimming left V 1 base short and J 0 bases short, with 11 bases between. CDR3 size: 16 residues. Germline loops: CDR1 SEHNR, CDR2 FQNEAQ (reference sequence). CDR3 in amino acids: CASSLVRGPSTDTQYF. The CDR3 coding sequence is TGTGCCAGCAGCTTAGTCCGGGGCCCTAGCACAGATACGCAGTATTTT.

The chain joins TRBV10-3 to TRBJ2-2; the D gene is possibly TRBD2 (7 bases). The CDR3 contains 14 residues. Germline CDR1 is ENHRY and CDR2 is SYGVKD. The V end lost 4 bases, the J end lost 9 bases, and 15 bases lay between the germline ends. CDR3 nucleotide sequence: TGTGCCATCAGTGCGGCCGGCGGGGGCCGGGAGCTGTTTTTT. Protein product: CAISAAGGGRELFF.

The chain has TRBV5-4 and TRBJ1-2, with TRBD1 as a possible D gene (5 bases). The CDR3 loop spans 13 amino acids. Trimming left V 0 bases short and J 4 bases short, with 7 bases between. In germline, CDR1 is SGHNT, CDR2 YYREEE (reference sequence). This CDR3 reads CASSLGGSYGYTF. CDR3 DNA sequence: TGTGCCAGCAGCTTGGGGGGCTCCTATGGCTACACCTTC.

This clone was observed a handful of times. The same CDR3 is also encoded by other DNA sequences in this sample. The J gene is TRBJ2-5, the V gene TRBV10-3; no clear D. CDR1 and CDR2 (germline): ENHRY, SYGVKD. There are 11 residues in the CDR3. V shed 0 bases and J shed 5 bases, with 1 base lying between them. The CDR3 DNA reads TGTGCCATCAGTGAGTCGGAGACCCAGTACTTC. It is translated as CAISESETQYF.

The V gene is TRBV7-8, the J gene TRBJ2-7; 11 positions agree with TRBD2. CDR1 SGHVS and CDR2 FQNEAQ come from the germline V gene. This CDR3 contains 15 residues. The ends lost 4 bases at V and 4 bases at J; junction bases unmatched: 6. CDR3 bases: TGTGCCAGCAGCTATAGAAGGACTAGCGGGTACGAGCAGTACTTC. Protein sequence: CASSYRRTSGYEQYF.

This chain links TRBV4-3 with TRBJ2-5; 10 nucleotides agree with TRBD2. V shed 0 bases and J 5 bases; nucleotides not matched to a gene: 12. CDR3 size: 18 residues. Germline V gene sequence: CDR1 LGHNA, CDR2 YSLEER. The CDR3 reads CASSQDLSGGTLGETQYF. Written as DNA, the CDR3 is TGCGCCAGCAGCCAAGATCTTAGCGGGGGGACCCTCGGGGAGACCCAGTACTTC.

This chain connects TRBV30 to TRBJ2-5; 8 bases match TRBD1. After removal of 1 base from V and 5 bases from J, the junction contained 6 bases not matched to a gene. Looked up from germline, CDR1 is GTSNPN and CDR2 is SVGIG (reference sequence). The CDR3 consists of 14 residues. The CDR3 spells CAWSDTNRGETQYF. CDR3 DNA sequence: TGTGCCTGGAGTGATACGAACAGGGGGGAGACCCAGTACTTC. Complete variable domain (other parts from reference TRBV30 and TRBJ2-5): SQTIHQWPATLVQPVGSPLSLECTVEGTSNPNLYWYRQAAGRGLQLLFYSVGIGQISSEVPQNLSASRPQDRQFILSSKKLLLSDSGFYLCAWSDTNRGETQYFGPGTRLLVL.

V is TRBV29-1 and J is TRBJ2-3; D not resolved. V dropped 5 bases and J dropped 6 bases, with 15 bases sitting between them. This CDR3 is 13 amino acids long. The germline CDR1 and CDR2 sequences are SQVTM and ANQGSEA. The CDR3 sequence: CSVNHRVEDTQYF. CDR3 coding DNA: TGCAGCGTTAACCACAGAGTGGAGGATACGCAGTATTTT.

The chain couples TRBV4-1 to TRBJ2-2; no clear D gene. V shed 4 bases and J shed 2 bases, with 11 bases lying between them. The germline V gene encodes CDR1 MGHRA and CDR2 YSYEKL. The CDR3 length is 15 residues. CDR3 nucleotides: TGCGCCAGCAGCCTGGTTCCTGGAAACACCGGGGAGCTGTTTTTT. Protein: CASSLVPGNTGELFF.

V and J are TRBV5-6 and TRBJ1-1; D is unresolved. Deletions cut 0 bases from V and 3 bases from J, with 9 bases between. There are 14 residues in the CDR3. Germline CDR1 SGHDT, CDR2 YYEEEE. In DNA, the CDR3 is TGTGCCAGCAGCTTGGCGGGGAGGGACACTGAAGCTTTCTTT. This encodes CASSLAGRDTEAFF.

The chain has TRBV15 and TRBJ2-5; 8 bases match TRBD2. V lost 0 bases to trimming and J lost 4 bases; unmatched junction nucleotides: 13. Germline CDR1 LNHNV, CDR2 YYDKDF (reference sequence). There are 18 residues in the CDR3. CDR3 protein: CATSRDPGGPSFPETQYF. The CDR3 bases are TGTGCCACCAGCAGAGATCCGGGGGGGCCTTCTTTTCCAGAGACCCAGTACTTC.

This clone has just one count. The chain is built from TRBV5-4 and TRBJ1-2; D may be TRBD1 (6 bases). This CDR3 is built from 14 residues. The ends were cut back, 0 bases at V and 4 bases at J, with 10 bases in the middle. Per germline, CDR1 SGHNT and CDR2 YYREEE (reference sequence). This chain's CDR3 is CASSLEGGRYGYTF. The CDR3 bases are TGTGCCAGCAGCTTGGAGGGGGGCCGCTATGGCTACACCTTC.

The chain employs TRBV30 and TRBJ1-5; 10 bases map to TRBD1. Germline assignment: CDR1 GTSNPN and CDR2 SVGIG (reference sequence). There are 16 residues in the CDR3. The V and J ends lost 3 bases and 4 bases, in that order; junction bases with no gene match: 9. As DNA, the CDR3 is TGTGCCTGGAGATTGGATGGGACAGGGGTTAATCAGCCCCAGCATTTT. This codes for CAWRLDGTGVNQPQHF.

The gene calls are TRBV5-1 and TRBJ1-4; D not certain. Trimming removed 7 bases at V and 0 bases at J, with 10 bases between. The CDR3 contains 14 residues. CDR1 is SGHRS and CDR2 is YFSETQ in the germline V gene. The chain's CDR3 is CASSERATNEKLFF. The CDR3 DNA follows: TGCGCCAGCTCCGAACGGGCAACTAATGAAAAACTGTTTTTT.

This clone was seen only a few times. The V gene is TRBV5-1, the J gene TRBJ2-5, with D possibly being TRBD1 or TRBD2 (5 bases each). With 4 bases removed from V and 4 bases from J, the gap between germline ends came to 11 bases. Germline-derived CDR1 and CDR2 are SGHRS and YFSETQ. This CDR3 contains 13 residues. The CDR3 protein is CASSPAGGETQYF. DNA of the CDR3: TGCGCCAGCAGCCCCGCTGGGGGAGAGACCCAGTACTTC.

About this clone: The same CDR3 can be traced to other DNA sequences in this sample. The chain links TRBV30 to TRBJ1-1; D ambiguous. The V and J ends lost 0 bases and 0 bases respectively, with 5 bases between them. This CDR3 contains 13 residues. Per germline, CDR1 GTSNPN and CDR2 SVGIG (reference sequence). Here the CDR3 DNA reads TGTGCCTGGAGTGTACAGATGAACACTGAAGCTTTCTTT. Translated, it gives CAWSVQMNTEAFF. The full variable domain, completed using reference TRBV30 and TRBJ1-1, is SQTIHQWPATLVQPVGSPLSLECTVEGTSNPNLYWYRQAAGRGLQLLFYSVGIGQISSEVPQNLSASRPQDRQFILSSKKLLLSDSGFYLCAWSVQMNTEAFFGQGTRLTVV.

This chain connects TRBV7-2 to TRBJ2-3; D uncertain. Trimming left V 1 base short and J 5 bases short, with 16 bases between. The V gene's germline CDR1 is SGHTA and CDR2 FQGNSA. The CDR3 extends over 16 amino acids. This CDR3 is CASSLGRNLLGDTQYF. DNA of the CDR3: TGTGCCAGCAGCTTAGGCAGAAACTTGCTGGGAGATACGCAGTATTTT.

This CDR3 is CASSLGPTYEQYF. The CDR3, as DNA: TGTGCCAGCAGCTTAGGGCCCACCTACGAGCAGTACTTC. The V gene is TRBV5-6, the J gene TRBJ2-7; no clear D gene. The CDR3 is 13 amino acids. Trimming cost V 2 bases and J 2 bases, with 8 bases left between them. Germline CDR1 SGHDT, CDR2 YYEEEE.